Below are 4 T cell receptor beta chains sequenced from a single sample in a study of blood T cell repertoires in COVID-19. Here immunoSEQ multiplex PCR was the method, and the copy in TCRdb shows in-frame clones only, minus some. This table has tens of thousands of clones, 86% appearing once. Sequenced input: peripheral blood. The receptors stem from a man aged 25-45 years with acute or convalescent COVID-19.

CDR3 amino acids: CASSSQRQETQYF. The CDR3, as DNA: TGTGCCAGCAGTAGTCAGCGTCAAGAGACCCAGTACTTC. The chain combines TRBV2 with TRBJ2-5, with unresolved D. The germline CDR1 and CDR2 sequences are SNHLY and FYNNEI. This CDR3 has 13 residues. V lost 5 bases and J lost 2, with 9 bases in between.

This clone was observed once. The V call is TRBV18, the J call TRBJ2-7; unclear D gene. The ends were cut back, 2 bases at V and 3 bases at J, with 11 bases in the middle. This CDR3 comprises 14 residues. CDR1 and CDR2 (germline): KGHSH, LQKENI. The CDR3 DNA sequence: TGTGCCAGCTCACCAGGTCAGGTTGGCTACGAGCAGTACGTC. It yields the protein CASSPGQVGYEQYV.

CDR3 loop: CASYPGGGEQFF. Here the CDR3 DNA reads TGTGCCAGCTACCCAGGGGGCGGCGAGCAGTTCTTC. The gene calls are TRBV2 and TRBJ2-1, with 8 bases that match TRBD1. The CDR3 consists of 12 residues. Losses at the gene ends were 8 bases for V and 10 bases for J; bases not matched to a gene: 7. Germline-derived CDR1 and CDR2 are SNHLY and FYNNEI. The whole variable domain, remainder taken from reference TRBV2 and TRBJ2-1, is EPEVTQTPSHQVTQMGQEVILRCVPISNHLYFYWYRQILGQKVEFLVSFYNNEISEKSEIFDDQFSVERPDGSNFTLKIRSTKLEDSAMYFCASYPGGGEQFFGPGTRLTVL.

This chain connects TRBV9 to TRBJ2-3; D may be TRBD2 (6 bases). Trimming shortened V by 0 bases and J by 0 bases, and 8 bases separated the two germline ends. This CDR3 comprises 15 residues. Germline V gene sequence: CDR1 SGDLS, CDR2 YYNGEE. The CDR3 protein is CASSVVEGSTDTQYF. The CDR3 coding sequence is TGTGCCAGCAGCGTAGTGGAGGGCAGCACAGATACGCAGTATTTT.